A single T cell receptor (beta chain) is shown here with its context. What it binds is not known. The PCR had 60 Vbeta and 13 Jbeta primers. Clones were sequenced by immunoSEQ multiplex PCR, and TCRdb holds only the in-frame ones, with some missing. The sample comprises around 74,000 clones, around 82% of which are singletons, and approximately 3.7% rests with the top ten. Trimming removed 4 bases from V and 5 bases from J; junction bases left unmatched: 15. Per germline, CDR1 SEHNR and CDR2 FQNEAQ (reference sequence). This CDR3 is 18 amino acids long. The source of the sample is a study of cytomegalovirus exposure and HLA in healthy donors. General study points: Analyzed later, association rates of TCRs varied across HLA loci, with DRB1 most and HLA-C fewest.

Sequences were obtained from PBMCs. The receptor's source is a man in his forties in good health and CMV-seronegative. The chain carries TRBV7-9 and TRBJ2-1, with 9 bases that match TRBD2. The CDR3 nucleotides are TGTGCCAGCAGCTATAGATCCAGCGGGGGGAGTTTCGACAATGAGCAGTTCTTC. This codes for CASSYRSSGGSFDNEQFF.